This TCR beta chain is from a study of memory CD4+ T cells and cytomegalovirus serostatus. Profiled with immunoSEQ multiplex PCR; TCRdb holds only in-frame clones, not every one. This table has approximately 50,000 clones, 70% to 75% appearing once. A word on this clone: Its target is unknown.

Germline CDR1 and CDR2: SGHRS and YFSETQ. Trimming cost V 0 bases and J 4 bases; bases outside gene matches: 3. This CDR3 spans 16 amino acids. The sort gate was single viable CD3+CD4+CD8-CD45RO+ cells for memory CD4+ T cells. Study findings and constraints: Of roughly 180 reported CMV TCRbeta sequences, under 80 were found in memory CD4+ repertoires.

Sequencing was carried out using memory CD4+ T cells from blood. The clonotype comes from an adult in good health and CMV-seropositive. The rearrangement uses TRBV5-1 and TRBJ2-1; 11 bases map to TRBD2. CDR3 bases: TGCGCCAGCAGCTTGGGACTAGCGGGACCATACAATGAGCAGTTCTTC. This translates into CASSLGLAGPYNEQFF. Variable domain in full (rest from reference TRBV5-1 and TRBJ2-1): KAGVTQTPRYLIKTRGQQVTLSCSPISGHRSVSWYQQTPGQGLQFLFEYFSETQRNKGNFPGRFSGRQFSNSRSEMNVSTLELGDSALYLCASSLGLAGPYNEQFFGPGTRLTVL.